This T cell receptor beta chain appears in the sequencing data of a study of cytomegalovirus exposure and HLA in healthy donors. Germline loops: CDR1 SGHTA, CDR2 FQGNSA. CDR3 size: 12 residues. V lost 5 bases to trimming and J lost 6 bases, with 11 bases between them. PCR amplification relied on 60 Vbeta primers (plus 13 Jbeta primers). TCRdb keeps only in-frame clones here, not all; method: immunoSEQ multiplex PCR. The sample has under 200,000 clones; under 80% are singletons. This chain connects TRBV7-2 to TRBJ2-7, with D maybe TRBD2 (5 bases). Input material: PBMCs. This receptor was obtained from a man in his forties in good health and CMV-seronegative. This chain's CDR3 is CASSQLVSEQYF. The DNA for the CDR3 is TGTGCCAGCAGCCAACTAGTCAGCGAGCAGTACTTC.